The sample holds a few counts of the clone carrying this TCR beta chain. V was cut by 6 bases and J by 3 bases, with 5 bases left in between. CDR3 length: 11 amino acids. The germline CDR1 and CDR2 sequences are MDHEN and SYDVKM. Original methodology: Amplification from reference gene primers served as the basis for estimated nucleated cell counts. Sequencing used immunoSEQ multiplex PCR; TCRdb keeps in-frame clones, though not all of them. V and J calls and clone size are copied from that table; D and trimming were computed from the DNA. The sample gives around 260,000 clones, about 90% of which show up once; roughly 10% is in the top ten. These data come from a study of blood T cell repertoires in COVID-19. Seattle patient enrollment occurred during active infection, with longitudinal follow-up thereafter.

The chain couples TRBV28 to TRBJ1-2, with D unclear. Input material: peripheral blood. The TCR was taken from a woman in her sixties or seventies with COVID-19, enrolled during active disease. CDR3 coding DNA: TGTGCCAGCAGACTTGACTATGGCTACACCTTC. It is translated as CASRLDYGYTF.